One sample yielded the 29 T cell receptor beta chains listed below, sequenced in a study of T-cell memory formation after mild COVID-19. TCRdb re-called the 5' RACE reads with MiXCR, one entry per CDR3 protein. The repertoire holds over 400,000 distinct CDR3 sequences, with about 25% as singletons. Sequenced: PBMCs or a T cell subset sorted from them (not recorded which). The receptors here all came from an adult woman who had mild COVID-19 (a few samples of this study predate the infection). Cell type and time point are not known.

This clonotype was detected a few times. This chain connects TRBV6-2 or TRBV6-3 to TRBJ2-3, with a tentative D call TRBD2 (5 bases). The CDR3 spans 15 residues. Germline V gene sequence: CDR1 MNHEY, CDR2 SVGEGT. V lost 6 bases, J lost 2 bases, and 15 bases lay in between. CDR3 in DNA: TGTGCCAGCAGCTTAATCGGCGGGTTCACAGATACGCAGTATTTT. As protein: CASSLIGGFTDTQYF.

V gene TRBV5-1 combines with J gene TRBJ2-3; the match to TRBD2 covers 9 bases. The V gene end was trimmed by 0 bases and the J gene end by 4 bases; junction bases not matched to a gene: 6. This CDR3 is built from 16 residues. Germline CDR1 is SGHRS and CDR2 is YFSETQ. DNA of the CDR3: TGCGCCAGCAGCTTGGCCAAGACTAGCGGATCAGATACGCAGTATTTT. Translating it yields CASSLAKTSGSDTQYF.

By share, this clonotype counts as medium-sized. The genes are TRBV5-1 and TRBJ2-3; D is perhaps TRBD2 (6 bases). The CDR3 runs to 14 residues. The germline gives CDR1 SGHRS, CDR2 YFSETQ. The V end lost 4 bases, the J end lost 2 bases, and 11 bases lay between the germline ends. The CDR3 DNA is TGCGCCAGCAGCCGAAGGACTATCACAGATACGCAGTATTTT. Translating it yields CASSRRTITDTQYF.

This clonotype was counted only a few times. V gene TRBV12-3 or TRBV12-4 combines with J gene TRBJ2-5; no clear D gene. V was pared by 7 bases and J by 0 bases, with 6 bases between. The CDR3 covers 12 residues. CDR3 nucleotides: TGTGCCAGCACGCCCAACCAAGAGACCCAGTACTTC. The encoded protein is CASTPNQETQYF.

This clonotype was seen a handful of times. This chain links TRBV21-1 with TRBJ2-7. TRBV21-1 is a pseudogene segment. This CDR3 has 14 amino acids. This CDR3 reads CASSNRRSSYEQYF. CDR3 coding DNA: TGTGCCAGCAGCAATCGACGGAGTAGCTACGAGCAGTACTTC.

V is TRBV12-3 or TRBV12-4 and J is TRBJ1-1; D is unresolved. The CDR3 runs to 16 residues. V was trimmed by 6 bases and J by 0 bases, leaving 17 bases between them. The CDR3 DNA reads as TGTGCCAGCAGCCTTTCTCAGACTAGACTGAACACTGAAGCTTTCTTT. Translating it yields CASSLSQTRLNTEAFF.

The V call is TRBV3-1, the J call TRBJ2-7; 14 positions match TRBD2. The CDR3 is 16 residues long. Germline CDR1 and CDR2: LGHDT and YNNKEL (reference sequence). Unmatched junction bases numbered 8, after V lost 5 bases and J lost 5 bases. The CDR3 loop reads CASSDPGLAGAHEQYF. The CDR3 bases are TGTGCCAGCAGCGACCCGGGACTAGCGGGGGCGCACGAGCAGTACTTC.

A few counts support this clonotype. The rearrangement links TRBV4-3 to TRBJ2-7; 7 bases are shared with TRBD1. The CDR3 totals 13 residues. Per the germline V gene, CDR1 is LGHNA and CDR2 is YSLEER. With V trimmed by 3 bases and J by 2 bases, 1 base remained unmatched. CDR3 protein: CASSQGQTYEQYF. The CDR3 region has the DNA TGCGCCAGCAGCCAGGGACAGACCTACGAGCAGTACTTC.

This chain joins TRBV12-3 or TRBV12-4 and TRBJ1-5; D is possibly TRBD1 (5 bases). V was cut by 6 bases and J by 1 base, with 13 bases left in between. CDR3 length: 15 amino acids. This CDR3 reads CASSPGFLSNQPQHF. CDR3 DNA: TGTGCCAGCAGCCCAGGGTTTTTGAGCAATCAGCCCCAGCATTTT.

There are a few counts of this clonotype. The gene calls are TRBV20-1 and TRBJ2-3, with D unclear. The CDR3 has 15 amino acids. Germline V lookup: CDR1 DFQATT, CDR2 SNEGSKA (reference sequence). V shed 3 bases and J shed 0 bases, with 13 bases lying between them. The CDR3 DNA reads as TGCAGTGCTAGCGGAAGCCTCACTAGCACAGATACGCAGTATTTT. Translating gives CSASGSLTSTDTQYF.

This clonotype was found a few times. The chain couples TRBV18 to TRBJ1-1; D is perhaps TRBD1 (5 bases). The ends were cut back, 0 bases at V and 10 bases at J, with 18 bases in the middle. Germline V gives CDR1 KGHSH, CDR2 LQKENI. There are 15 residues in the CDR3. The CDR3 is CASSPPMFPGERAFF. Here the CDR3 DNA reads TGTGCCAGCTCACCACCGATGTTCCCGGGGGAGAGAGCTTTCTTT.

The chain combines TRBV7-9 with TRBJ2-1; no clear D gene. CDR1 and CDR2 from the germline V gene are SEHNR and FQNEAQ (reference sequence). There are 12 residues in the CDR3. V was cut by 0 bases and J by 8 bases, with 5 bases left in between. In DNA, the CDR3 is TGTGCCAGCAGCTTAGCGGACCATGAGCAGTTCTTC. Its protein product is CASSLADHEQFF.

CDR3 loop: CASSLAGSQPQHF. The CDR3 bases are TGTGCCAGCAGTTTAGCAGGGTCTCAGCCCCAGCATTTT. The chain has TRBV12-3 or TRBV12-4 and TRBJ1-5; no reliable D call. The CDR3 has 13 amino acids. V was clipped by 0 bases and J by 6 bases, with 6 bases between them.

The chain carries TRBV11-3 and TRBJ1-2, with 9 bases lining up with TRBD1. With V trimmed by 5 bases and J by 4 bases, 5 bases remained unmatched. The CDR3 totals 14 residues. Germline CDR1 and CDR2: SGHNT and YENEEA. CDR3 nucleotides: TGTGCCAGCAGCCAGGGGACAGGGCCCTATGGCTACACCTTC. This sequence encodes CASSQGTGPYGYTF.

In its sample, this clonotype was seen a few times. V usage is TRBV29-1 and J usage is TRBJ2-7; no firm D call. This CDR3 is 14 amino acids long. Trimming pared 3 bases from V and 0 bases from J, leaving 12 bases between. Germline V gene lookup returns CDR1 SQVTM and CDR2 ANQGSEA. CDR3 residues: CSVDPRRSSYEQYF. In DNA, the CDR3 is TGCAGCGTTGACCCCAGGAGAAGCTCCTACGAGCAGTACTTC.

The J gene is TRBJ2-7, the V gene TRBV5-1, with D possibly being TRBD1 (6 bases). Germline-derived CDR1 and CDR2 are SGHRS and YFSETQ. Trimming removed 4 bases at V and 7 bases at J, with 21 bases between. The CDR3 sequence is 15 residues long. The CDR3 is CASSPTPTRGGEQYF. The CDR3 DNA reads as TGCGCCAGCAGCCCCACTCCTACCAGGGGTGGAGAGCAGTACTTC.

The chain is built from TRBV6-5 and TRBJ2-3; 7 bases line up with TRBD1. Losses at the gene ends were 6 bases for V and 7 bases for J; bases not matched to a gene: 13. From germline, CDR1 is MNHEY and CDR2 SVGAGI. The CDR3 spans 15 residues. The CDR3 loop reads CASRTRQGRGNTQYF. CDR3 DNA sequence: TGTGCCAGCAGGACCCGACAGGGTCGGGGAAATACGCAGTATTTT.

This chain uses TRBV20-1 with TRBJ1-1, with D tentatively TRBD1 (6 bases). Germline assignment: CDR1 DFQATT and CDR2 SNEGSKA (reference sequence). The V gene lost 6 bases and the J gene lost 1 base, with 12 bases spanning the gap. The CDR3 consists of 13 residues. CDR3 region: CSASQQGNTEAFF. Written as DNA, the CDR3 is TGCAGTGCCTCGCAACAGGGGAACACTGAAGCTTTCTTT.

There are a few counts of this clonotype. The chain recombines TRBV12-3 or TRBV12-4 with TRBJ1-4, with 10 bases aligning to TRBD1. The V and J ends lost 7 bases and 8 bases, in that order; junction bases with no gene match: 10. The CDR3 length is 15 residues. CDR3 in amino acids: CASTANRDRGEKLFF. CDR3 nucleotides: TGTGCCAGCACAGCAAACCGGGACAGGGGCGAAAAACTGTTTTTT.

This clonotype was seen a few times. In nucleotides, the CDR3 is TGTGCCAGCAGCTTAGTCGGTTCCAGGTTAAACACTGAAGCTTTCTTT. Protein product: CASSLVGSRLNTEAFF. The J gene is TRBJ1-1, the V gene TRBV7-9, with D hard to call. CDR1 is SEHNR, CDR2 FQNEAQ, per germline (reference sequence). Trimming took off 1 base at V and 2 bases at J, with 14 bases between the two ends. The CDR3 is 16 amino acids.

The chain combines TRBV12-3 or TRBV12-4 with TRBJ2-3, with TRBD1 matching over 8 bases. This CDR3 comprises 14 residues. Germline trimming cut 5 bases from V and 5 bases from J; bases unmatched to any gene: 6. The CDR3 reads CASSRTGTEDTQYF. The CDR3 region has the DNA TGTGCCAGCAGTCGGACAGGGACTGAAGATACGCAGTATTTT.

The chain recombines TRBV5-1 with TRBJ1-4; a possible D gene is TRBD1 (6 bases). This CDR3 region has 15 residues. Germline values: CDR1 SGHRS, CDR2 YFSETQ. V shed 1 base and J shed 5 bases, with 12 bases lying between them. The CDR3 nucleotides read TGCGCCAGCAGCTTGAGCCGGCAGGGGAATGAAAAACTGTTTTTT. Residues: CASSLSRQGNEKLFF.

The rearrangement uses TRBV12-3 or TRBV12-4 and TRBJ2-5, with TRBD2 identical over 7 bases. Trimming cost V 3 bases and J 5 bases; bases outside gene matches: 9. The CDR3 contains 15 residues. The CDR3 loop reads CASSFWGGMKETQYF. Written as DNA, the CDR3 is TGTGCCAGCAGTTTCTGGGGAGGGATGAAGGAGACCCAGTACTTC.

The chain uses TRBV7-6 and TRBJ2-1; D unresolved. The germline V gene has CDR1 SGHVS and CDR2 FNYEAQ. The V end lost 5 bases, the J end lost 5 bases, and 10 bases lay between the germline ends. The CDR3 runs 13 residues. The CDR3 here is CASSPMGHNEQFF. DNA for the CDR3: TGTGCCAGCAGCCCGATGGGCCACAATGAGCAGTTCTTC. Full variable domain (outside the CDR3, taken from reference TRBV7-6 and TRBJ2-1): GAGVSQSPRYKVTKRGQDVALRCDPISGHVSLYWYRQALGQGPEFLTYFNYEAQQDKSGLPNDRFSAERPEGSISTLTIQRTEQRDSAMYRCASSPMGHNEQFFGPGTRLTVL.

In its sample, this clonotype was seen a few times. The chain has TRBV7-9 and TRBJ2-3; the match to TRBD2 covers 10 bases. Germline assignment: CDR1 SEHNR and CDR2 FQNEAQ (reference sequence). The CDR3 has 17 residues. The J segment lost 0 bases and the V segment lost 1 base, leaving 4 bases of the junction unmatched. This chain's CDR3 is CASSLGTSGYSTDTQYF. The CDR3 bases are TGTGCCAGCAGCTTAGGGACTAGCGGTTACAGCACAGATACGCAGTATTTT.

V gene TRBV20-1 combines with J gene TRBJ1-2, with D possibly being TRBD1 (6 bases). CDR1 and CDR2 from the germline V gene are DFQATT and SNEGSKA (reference sequence). V gave up 4 bases and J gave up 4 bases, with 13 bases separating them. The CDR3 runs to 13 residues. The CDR3 sequence: CSAKDNRAYGYTF. CDR3 sequence (DNA): TGCAGTGCTAAGGACAACAGGGCCTATGGCTACACCTTC.

At least ten counts were recorded for this clonotype. V is TRBV25-1 and J is TRBJ2-2; 10 bases map to TRBD2. Germline V gene lookup returns CDR1 MGHDK and CDR2 SYGVNS. CDR3 size: 16 residues. V trimming: 6 bases; J trimming: 4 bases; junction bases outside the gene matches: 8. CDR3 sequence (DNA): TGTGCCAGCAGCAACCCGGGACTAGCGTTCACCGGGGAGCTGTTTTTT. Residues: CASSNPGLAFTGELFF.

The chain couples TRBV4-1 to TRBJ2-5; D may be TRBD2 (6 bases). CDR3 length: 16 amino acids. CDR1 MGHRA and CDR2 YSYEKL come from the germline V gene. V lost 0 bases and J lost 5, with 16 bases in between. CDR3 coding DNA: TGCGCCAGCAGCCAAGAGGGAGGTTGGAGGGGTGAGACCCAGTACTTC. Its protein product is CASSQEGGWRGETQYF.

The CDR3 reads CASSQLWSTGGFSEQYF. CDR3 nucleotides: TGTGCCAGCAGTCAATTATGGTCGACAGGGGGATTTTCCGAGCAGTACTTC. The chain joins TRBV27 to TRBJ2-7, with 9 bases aligning to TRBD1. Germline values: CDR1 MNHEY, CDR2 SMNVEV (reference sequence). V was pared by 5 bases and J by 6 bases, with 17 bases of the junction left unmatched. This CDR3 is 17 amino acids long.